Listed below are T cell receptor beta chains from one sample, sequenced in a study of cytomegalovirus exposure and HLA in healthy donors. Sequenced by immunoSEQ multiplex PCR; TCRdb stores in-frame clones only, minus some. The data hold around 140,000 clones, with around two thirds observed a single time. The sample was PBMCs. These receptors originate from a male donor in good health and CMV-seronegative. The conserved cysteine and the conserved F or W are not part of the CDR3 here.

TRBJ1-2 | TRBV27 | ATKDRFDGYT
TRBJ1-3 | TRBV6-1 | ASRDLYSGNTIY
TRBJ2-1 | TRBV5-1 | ASSLMGQSYNEQF
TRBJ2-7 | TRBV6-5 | ASQTSSYEQY
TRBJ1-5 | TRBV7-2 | ASSSLRDQPQH
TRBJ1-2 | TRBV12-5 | ASGPLGDNYGYT
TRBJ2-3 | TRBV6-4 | ASSDSMDTQY
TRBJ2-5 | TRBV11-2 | ASSRWEGWETQY
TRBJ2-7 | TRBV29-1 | SAVDIFSYEQY
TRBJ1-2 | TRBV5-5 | ASSLVDYMGLYGYT
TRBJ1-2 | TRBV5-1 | ASSPRDRGNGYT
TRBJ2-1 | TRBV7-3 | ASSPGLAGGREEQF
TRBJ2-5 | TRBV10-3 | AISESNRQETQY
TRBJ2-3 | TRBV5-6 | ASSYQGDTQY
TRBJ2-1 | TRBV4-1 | ASSQSTGGFDNEQF
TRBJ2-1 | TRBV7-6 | ASSLVVGLADNEQF
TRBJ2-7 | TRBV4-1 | ASSQGPGQAYEQY
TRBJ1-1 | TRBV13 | ASSLAGGSTEAF
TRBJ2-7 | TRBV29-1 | SVRQGAREQY
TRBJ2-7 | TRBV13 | ASSSVTGGSGYEQY
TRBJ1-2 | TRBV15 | ATSRARPGGQGAPAYGYT
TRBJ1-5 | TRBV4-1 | ASSGAGGVSNQPQH
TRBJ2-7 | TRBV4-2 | ASSQEDSLNTYEQY
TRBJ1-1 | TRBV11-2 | ASSFGPTGNTEAF